These 27 T cell receptor beta chains came from one sample sequenced in a study of T-cell reconstitution after alpha-beta-depleted transplantation in children. The TCRbeta library incorporated unique molecular identifiers. TCRdb re-called the PCR reads through MiXCR, storing one row per CDR3 protein. The table records some 550,000 distinct CDR3 sequences, around 17% of them present only once. Sample: PBMCs from the stem cell graft donor, taken from the stem cell graft. The receptors were sampled from a human donor who donated a stem cell graft to a child with acute lymphoblastic leukemia.

The chain combines TRBV7-9 with TRBJ1-4; tentative D call: TRBD1 (6 bases). CDR1 is SEHNR and CDR2 is FQNEAQ in the germline V gene (reference sequence). Trimming pared 6 bases from V and 7 bases from J, leaving 15 bases between. The CDR3 has 14 amino acids. CDR3 nucleotide sequence: TGTGCCAGCAGGACAGGAGCCGAGGTTGAAAAACTGTTTTTT. Amino acids: CASRTGAEVEKLFF.

The rearrangement links TRBV27 to TRBJ2-3, with 9 nucleotides matching TRBD2. The J segment lost 1 base and the V segment lost 3 bases, leaving 14 bases of the junction unmatched. This CDR3 has 19 residues. Germline loops: CDR1 MNHEY, CDR2 SMNVEV (reference sequence). CDR3 DNA: TGTGCCAGCAGTTTCGTCGGACTAGCGAACACACCCCGCACAGATACGCAGTATTTT. Its protein is CASSFVGLANTPRTDTQYF.

This clonotype was picked up a small number of times. The chain employs TRBV6-5 and TRBJ1-5; 7 bases fit TRBD1. V dropped 0 bases and J dropped 6; count of bases not matched to a gene: 5. This CDR3 contains 15 residues. Germline CDR1 MNHEY, CDR2 SVGAGI. The CDR3 here is CASSYSPGGGQPQHF. CDR3 in DNA: TGTGCCAGCAGTTACTCCCCAGGGGGAGGTCAGCCCCAGCATTTT.

This clonotype has at least ten counts. The chain employs TRBV15 and TRBJ2-6; a possible D gene is TRBD1 (5 bases). Trimming cost V 0 bases and J 0 bases, with 15 bases left between them. The V gene's germline CDR1 is LNHNV and CDR2 YYDKDF (reference sequence). The CDR3 totals 19 residues. The CDR3 region has the DNA TGTGCCACCAGCAGAGATATGAGACAGACGGGCTCTGGGGCCAACGTCCTGACTTTC. It specifies CATSRDMRQTGSGANVLTF. Full variable domain (rest looked up from reference TRBV15 and TRBJ2-6): DAMVIQNPRYQVTQFGKPVTLSCSQTLNHNVMYWYQQKSSQAPKLLFHYYDKDFNNEADTPDNFQSRRPNTSFCFLDIRSPGLGDTAMYLCATSRDMRQTGSGANVLTFGAGSRLTVL.

CDR3: CASSFILADIQYF. CDR3 nucleotide sequence: TGTGCCAGCAGCTTTATCCTAGCGGACATTCAGTACTTC. The chain uses TRBV7-9 and TRBJ2-4; TRBD2 aligns across 7 bases. The CDR3 length is 13 residues. CDR1 is SEHNR, CDR2 FQNEAQ, per germline (reference sequence). The trim removed 3 bases at V and 8 bases at J, leaving 4 bases unmatched.

The chain employs TRBV5-5 and TRBJ2-7; 7 positions agree with TRBD1. The CDR3 is 15 residues long. J was trimmed by 4 bases and V by 4 bases; bases with no gene match: 11. In germline, CDR1 is SGHKS, CDR2 YYEKEE (reference sequence). CDR3 sequence reads: CASSQAQGSGYEQYF. CDR3 nucleotide sequence: TGTGCCAGCAGCCAGGCACAGGGGTCGGGGTACGAGCAGTACTTC. The full variable domain, in which reference TRBV5-5 and TRBJ2-7 provide the parts outside the CDR3, is DAGVTQSPTHLIKTRGQQVTLRCSPISGHKSVSWYQQVLGQGPQFIFQYYEKEERGRGNFPDRFSARQFPNYSSELNVNALLLGDSALYLCASSQAQGSGYEQYFGPGTRLTVT.

CDR3 loop: CASNSGQGGEKLFF. CDR3 nucleotide sequence: TGTGCCAGCAATTCGGGGCAGGGGGGTGAAAAACTGTTTTTT. The chain is built from TRBV12-3 or TRBV12-4 and TRBJ1-4; 7 bases agree with TRBD1. With 7 bases clipped from V and 7 bases from J, the junction kept 9 bases outside the gene matches. The CDR3 is 14 residues long.

This clonotype was detected a few times. This chain joins TRBV12-3 or TRBV12-4 and TRBJ2-1, with D possibly TRBD1 on 5 matching bases. V lost 7 bases, J lost 4 bases, and 14 bases lay in between. The CDR3 is 14 amino acids. The CDR3 region is CASKTSTGYNEQFF. The DNA for the CDR3 is TGTGCCAGCAAGACATCTACAGGATACAATGAGCAGTTCTTC.

This clonotype came up a few times. The V and J genes are TRBV7-2 and TRBJ2-1; D might be TRBD2 (6 bases). The V and J ends lost 5 bases and 2 bases respectively, with 13 bases between them. Germline lookup yields CDR1 SGHTA and CDR2 FQGNSA. This CDR3 has 15 amino acids. Here the CDR3 reads CASSRNGRTYNEQFF. The CDR3 DNA reads as TGTGCCAGCAGCCGCAACGGGAGAACCTACAATGAGCAGTTCTTC.

This clonotype was counted ten times or more. This chain connects TRBV7-8 to TRBJ1-2; D gene ambiguous. Trimming left V 3 bases short and J 8 bases short, with 19 bases between. This CDR3 is built from 15 residues. Per the germline V gene, CDR1 is SGHVS and CDR2 is FQNEAQ. The CDR3 nucleotides read TGTGCCAGCAGCTTCATTAGGACGCAAGCTTTAGGCTACACCTTC. It translates to CASSFIRTQALGYTF. The variable domain in full, completed from reference TRBV7-8 and TRBJ1-2, reads GAGVSQSPRYKVAKRGQDVALRCDPISGHVSLFWYQQALGQGPEFLTYFQNEAQLDKSGLPSDRFFAERPEGSVSTLKIQRTQQEDSAVYLCASSFIRTQALGYTFGSGTRLTVV.

This clonotype was observed a handful of times. The chain has TRBV7-9 and TRBJ2-1; 8 nucleotides match TRBD2. Germline loops: CDR1 SEHNR, CDR2 FQNEAQ (reference sequence). CDR3 length: 16 amino acids. V was pared by 5 bases and J by 4 bases, with 10 bases of the junction left unmatched. DNA of the CDR3: TGTGCCAGCAGCACGACCGATAGCGGGGCTTACAATGAGCAGTTCTTC. Translating gives CASSTTDSGAYNEQFF.

The chain has TRBV6-1 and TRBJ1-6, with 9 positions matching TRBD1. V lost 2 bases, J lost 6 bases, and 2 bases stayed unmatched. The CDR3 spans 15 residues. Germline values: CDR1 MNHNS, CDR2 SASEGT. CDR3 region: CASSEWDRVNSPLHF. The DNA for the CDR3 is TGTGCCAGCAGTGAATGGGACAGGGTTAATTCACCCCTCCACTTT.

This clonotype appeared a few times. J is TRBJ2-5 and V is TRBV2, with D perhaps matching TRBD2 (6 bases). V dropped 4 bases and J dropped 4 bases, with 7 bases sitting between them. CDR3 length equals 12 residues. Germline-derived CDR1 and CDR2 are SNHLY and FYNNEI. For the CDR3, the DNA is TGTGCCAGCAGTGTAGCGGCAGAGACCCAGTACTTC. Translation: CASSVAAETQYF.

The sample holds a few counts of this clonotype. CDR3 amino acids: CASSLDPRNTGELFF. The CDR3 DNA sequence: TGTGCCAGCAGCTTAGATCCTAGGAACACCGGGGAGCTGTTTTTT. The gene calls are TRBV11-3 and TRBJ2-2; D not resolved. This CDR3 region has 15 residues. Germline loops: CDR1 SGHNT, CDR2 YENEEA. The V end lost 0 bases, the J end lost 1 base, and 6 bases lay between the germline ends.

This clonotype was detected a few times. V is TRBV11-1 and J is TRBJ2-1, with D perhaps matching TRBD2 (5 bases). The V end was cut by 3 bases, the J end by 1 base, with 19 bases between. Germline assignment: CDR1 SGHAT and CDR2 FQDESV (reference sequence). The CDR3 runs 18 residues. The CDR3 loop is CASSFPPTASLSYNEQFF. The CDR3 DNA is TGTGCCAGCAGCTTTCCCCCGACGGCTAGCCTTTCCTACAATGAGCAGTTCTTC.

Comments on this clonotype: One end of the junction fails to match germline, which may point to a read error. The gene calls are TRBV20-1 and TRBJ2-3; no reliable D call. Germline CDR1 DFQATT, CDR2 SNEGSKA (reference sequence). The CDR3 spans 17 residues. The chain's CDR3 is CCARDRERAPSTDTQYF. For the CDR3, the DNA is TGCTGTGCTAGAGATCGCGAGCGAGCGCCTAGCACAGATACGCAGTATTTT.

This clonotype was counted a few times. This chain connects TRBV7-8 to TRBJ2-5, with a tentative D call TRBD2 (6 bases). CDR1 and CDR2 from the germline V gene are SGHVS and FQNEAQ. Trimming took 5 bases from V and 1 from J, leaving 11 bases between them. This CDR3 has 14 amino acids. The CDR3 DNA reads TGTGCCAGCAGCCCTAAGCGGGTCCAAGAGACCCAGTACTTC. This sequence encodes CASSPKRVQETQYF.

The V call is TRBV12-3 or TRBV12-4, the J call TRBJ2-2, with D unclear. This CDR3 contains 11 residues. Trimming pared 2 bases from V and 9 bases from J, leaving 4 bases between. CDR3 in amino acids: CASSLTRELFF. The DNA for the CDR3 is TGTGCCAGCAGTTTAACCCGGGAGCTGTTTTTT.

This clonotype was recorded a few times. The chain is built from TRBV5-1 and TRBJ1-1; 11 bases agree with TRBD1. The trim removed 4 bases at V and 5 bases at J, leaving 4 bases unmatched. CDR1 is SGHRS, CDR2 YFSETQ, per germline. CDR3 length: 14 residues. In DNA, the CDR3 is TGCGCCAGCAGCGTGGACAGGGGGCGGACTGAAGCTTTCTTT. It encodes CASSVDRGRTEAFF.

The chain couples TRBV20-1 to TRBJ1-1; D gene unclear. Trimming removed 5 bases from V and 4 bases from J, with 11 bases in between. Germline-derived CDR1 and CDR2 are DFQATT and SNEGSKA (reference sequence). This CDR3 is 12 amino acids long. The CDR3 protein is CSAWVGPTEAFF. CDR3 DNA sequence: TGCAGTGCTTGGGTCGGGCCCACTGAAGCTTTCTTT.

This chain connects TRBV5-1 to TRBJ1-2, with a possible D match to TRBD1 (5 bases). Germline V gene sequence: CDR1 SGHRS, CDR2 YFSETQ. The CDR3 consists of 15 residues. The V end was cut by 3 bases, the J end by 2 bases, with 14 bases between. DNA for the CDR3: TGCGCCAGCAGCTACCAGGAGGGGTTGAACTATGGCTACACCTTC. Encoded protein: CASSYQEGLNYGYTF.

The chain has TRBV29-1 and TRBJ1-5, with D maybe TRBD1 (5 bases). Looked up from germline, CDR1 is SQVTM and CDR2 is ANQGSEA. V was clipped by 2 bases and J by 7 bases, with 12 bases between them. This CDR3 is 13 amino acids long. The CDR3 DNA follows: TGCAGCGTTGAAAGAGGGGTGGGACAGCCCCAGCATTTT. Encoded protein: CSVERGVGQPQHF.

V and J are TRBV5-1 and TRBJ2-7; D unresolved. This CDR3 contains 13 residues. The germline V gene encodes CDR1 SGHRS and CDR2 YFSETQ. Trimming pared 4 bases from V and 2 bases from J, leaving 10 bases between. Here the CDR3 reads CASSGRATYEQYF. CDR3 in DNA: TGCGCCAGCAGCGGCCGGGCAACCTACGAGCAGTACTTC.

This clonotype was seen a handful of times. The chain employs TRBV9 and TRBJ2-6; D gene uncertain. Germline CDR1 reads SGDLS; CDR2 reads YYNGEE. V was pared by 4 bases and J by 0 bases, with 5 bases between. This CDR3 has 14 amino acids. For the CDR3, the DNA is TGTGCCAGCAGCCCCGTCTCTGGGGCCAACGTCCTGACTTTC. This translates into CASSPVSGANVLTF.

The V and J genes are TRBV9 and TRBJ1-5; D is perhaps TRBD1 (5 bases). The ends were cut back, 4 bases at V and 0 bases at J, with 8 bases in the middle. The CDR3 covers 14 residues. Germline V gene data show CDR1 as SGDLS and CDR2 as YYNGEE. The CDR3 reads CASSWGYSNQPQHF. CDR3 nucleotide sequence: TGTGCCAGCAGCTGGGGGTATAGCAATCAGCCCCAGCATTTT. The variable domain in full, completed from reference TRBV9 and TRBJ1-5, reads DSGVTQTPKHLITATGQRVTLRCSPRSGDLSVYWYQQSLDQGLQFLIQYYNGEERAKGNILERFSAQQFPDLHSELNLSSLELGDSALYFCASSWGYSNQPQHFGDGTRLSIL.

The rearrangement joins TRBV20-1 to TRBJ2-3, with 10 nucleotides matching TRBD2. J gave up 2 bases and V 0 bases, and 11 bases lay outside the gene matches. This CDR3 spans 18 amino acids. CDR1 and CDR2 (germline): DFQATT, SNEGSKA (reference sequence). CDR3 nucleotides: TGCAGTGCTAGAGATGATTTTACTAGCGGGGATAACACAGATACGCAGTATTTT. Its protein product is CSARDDFTSGDNTDTQYF.

This clonotype was recorded once. The chain is built from TRBV5-6 and TRBJ2-7, with TRBD2 matching 11 bases. V shed 4 bases, J shed 1 base, and the junction held 13 bases outside the gene matches. Germline loops: CDR1 SGHDT, CDR2 YYEEEE. The CDR3 extends over 18 amino acids. DNA for the CDR3: TGTGCCAGCAGCCCCCCGCCCCGACTAGCGGGGCCATCCTACGAGCAGTACTTC. Protein product: CASSPPPRLAGPSYEQYF.